This T cell receptor (beta chain) was identified during a study of T cell responses to AZD1222 COVID-19 vaccine. The CDR3 loop spans 21 amino acids. Trimming left V 4 bases short and J 3 bases short, with 31 bases between. Germline V gene sequence: CDR1 SGDLS, CDR2 YYNGEE. Turning to this clone: Its specificity is unknown.

General study findings and limits: After the peak T cell response, and only then, were repertoires sampled.

Sequenced by immunoSEQ multiplex PCR; TCRdb stores in-frame clones only, minus some. This sample has some 120,000 clones, with about 90% found just once. V usage is TRBV9 and J usage is TRBJ2-2, with a possible D match to TRBD2 (7 bases). Here the sequenced sample was peripheral blood, taken on day 0 of MenACWY control vaccination. The origin of this receptor is an adult in good health. Here the CDR3 DNA reads TGTGCCAGCAGCCCACCCCTTACGGGACATCCTTCCGCGGGAGACACCGGGGAGCTGTTTTTT. Its protein product is CASSPPLTGHPSAGDTGELFF.